This T cell receptor (beta chain) is from a study of CD8 T cells in ankylosing spondylitis. Findings of the study overall: Earlier reports found some motif variants in synovial fluid and blood in reactive arthritis. Blood of patients with ankylosing spondylitis appeared to be characterized by a TCR beta motif of several highly homologous variants. Significantly higher representation of disease-linked clones was reported for matched ankylosing spondylitis synovial fluid.

Comments on this clonotype: Its antigen is still unknown.

This CDR3 has 12 amino acids. V shed 4 bases and J shed 7 bases, with 13 bases lying between them. Germline V gene data show CDR1 as DFQATT and CDR2 as SNEGSKA (reference sequence). Making the TCR beta libraries involved quantitative 5'-RACE with molecular barcodes. TCRdb processed the 5' RACE reads anew with MiXCR; each CDR3 protein has one entry. The table shows 150,000 to 250,000 distinct CDR3 sequences, with 13% occurring only once. The chain is built from TRBV20-1 and TRBJ1-1; D is possibly TRBD1 (6 bases). The receptor comes from a male donor with ankylosing spondylitis or in good health (not recorded which). Sequencing input: blood, either unsorted or a sorted T cell fraction (not recorded which). CDR3 sequence: CSAIGQSFEAFF. In nucleotides, the CDR3 is TGCAGTGCTATCGGACAGTCATTTGAAGCTTTCTTT.